This TCR beta chain comes out of a study of blood T cells in healthy people across ages. A second about 7 to 11 cycle PCR used barcoded and J-beta primers. Through a template-switch adaptor with 12 random nucleotides, each cDNA molecule received a tag. Using its own MiXCR run on the 5' RACE reads, TCRdb lists one record per CDR3 protein. The sample carries roughly 2 million distinct CDR3 sequences, about 50% recorded once. Per sample, extraction of total RNA gave at least 5.5 micrograms in every case. Germline V lookup: CDR1 SEHNR, CDR2 FQNEAQ (reference sequence). V shed 5 bases and J shed 6 bases, with 11 bases lying between them. The CDR3 runs to 12 residues.

The chain is built from TRBV7-9 and TRBJ2-7; D is unresolved. The TCR was taken from a middle-aged woman in good health. Sequencing was carried out using blood. The CDR3 region has the DNA TGTGCCAGCAGCCCACGTGCCTGCGAGCAGTACTTC. Translated: CASSPRACEQYF.